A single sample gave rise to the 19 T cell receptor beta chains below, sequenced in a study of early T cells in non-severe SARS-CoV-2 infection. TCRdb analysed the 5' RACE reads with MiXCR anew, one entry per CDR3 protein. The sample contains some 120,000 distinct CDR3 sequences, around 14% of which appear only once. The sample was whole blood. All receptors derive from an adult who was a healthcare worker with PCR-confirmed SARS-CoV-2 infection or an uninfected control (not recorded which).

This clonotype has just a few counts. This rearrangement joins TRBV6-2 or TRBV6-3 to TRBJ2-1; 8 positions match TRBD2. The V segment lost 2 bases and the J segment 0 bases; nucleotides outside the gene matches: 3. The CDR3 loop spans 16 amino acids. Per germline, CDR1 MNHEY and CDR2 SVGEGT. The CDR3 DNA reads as TGTGCCAGCAGTTACGGCGGGAGGAACTCCTACAATGAGCAGTTCTTC. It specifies CASSYGGRNSYNEQFF.

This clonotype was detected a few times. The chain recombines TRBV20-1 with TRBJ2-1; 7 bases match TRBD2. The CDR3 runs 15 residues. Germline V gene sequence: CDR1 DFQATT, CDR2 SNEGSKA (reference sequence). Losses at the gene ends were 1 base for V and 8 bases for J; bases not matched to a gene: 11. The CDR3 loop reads CSARAPRGVGDEQFF. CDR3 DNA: TGCAGTGCTAGAGCCCCCCGGGGGGTAGGGGATGAGCAGTTCTTC.

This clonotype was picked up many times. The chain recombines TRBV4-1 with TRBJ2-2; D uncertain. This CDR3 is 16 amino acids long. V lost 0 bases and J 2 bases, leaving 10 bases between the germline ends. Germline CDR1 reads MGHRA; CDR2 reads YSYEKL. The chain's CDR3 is CASSQEGYTNTGELFF. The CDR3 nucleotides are TGCGCCAGCAGCCAAGAAGGATACACAAACACCGGGGAGCTGTTTTTT.

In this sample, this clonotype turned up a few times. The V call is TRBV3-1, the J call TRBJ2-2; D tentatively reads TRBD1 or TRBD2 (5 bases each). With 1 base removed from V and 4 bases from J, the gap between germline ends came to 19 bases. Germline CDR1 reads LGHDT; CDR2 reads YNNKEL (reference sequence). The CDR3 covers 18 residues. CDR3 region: CASSQGPSGTGSTGELFF. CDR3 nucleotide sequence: TGTGCCAGCAGCCAAGGCCCGTCCGGGACGGGATCCACCGGGGAGCTGTTTTTT.

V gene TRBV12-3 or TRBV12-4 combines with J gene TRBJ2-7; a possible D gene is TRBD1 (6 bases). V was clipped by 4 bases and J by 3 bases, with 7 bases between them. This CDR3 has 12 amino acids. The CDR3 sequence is CASSSGVYEQYF. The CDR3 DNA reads TGTGCCAGCAGTTCAGGGGTCTACGAGCAGTACTTC.

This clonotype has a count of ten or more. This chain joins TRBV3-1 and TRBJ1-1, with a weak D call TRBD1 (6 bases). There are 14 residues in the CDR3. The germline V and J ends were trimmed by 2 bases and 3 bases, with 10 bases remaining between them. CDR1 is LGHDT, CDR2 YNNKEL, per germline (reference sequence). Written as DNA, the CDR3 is TGTGCCAGCAGCCAAATGGAGGGGGACACTGAAGCTTTCTTT. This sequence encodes CASSQMEGDTEAFF.

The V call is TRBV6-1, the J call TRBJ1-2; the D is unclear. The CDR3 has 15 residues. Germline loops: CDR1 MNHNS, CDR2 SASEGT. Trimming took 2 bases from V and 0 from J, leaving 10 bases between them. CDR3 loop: CASSEKSLSNYGYTF. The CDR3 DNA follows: TGTGCCAGCAGTGAAAAATCTCTTTCTAACTATGGCTACACCTTC.

CDR3 nucleotides: TGCGCCAGCAGCAACGACAGCCCGAACACTGAAGCTTTCTTT. As protein: CASSNDSPNTEAFF. The chain links TRBV10-2 to TRBJ1-1; D is possibly TRBD1 (5 bases). The CDR3 loop spans 14 amino acids. V gave up 6 bases and J gave up 1 base, with 12 bases separating them. Germline V lookup: CDR1 WSHSY, CDR2 SAAADI.

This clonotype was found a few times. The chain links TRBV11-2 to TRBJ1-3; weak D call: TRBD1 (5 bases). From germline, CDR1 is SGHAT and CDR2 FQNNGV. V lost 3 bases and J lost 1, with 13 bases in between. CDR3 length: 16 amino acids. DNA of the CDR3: TGTGCCAGCAGCTTGGGGGAGCCGTGGTCTGGAAACACCATATATTTT. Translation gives CASSLGEPWSGNTIYF.

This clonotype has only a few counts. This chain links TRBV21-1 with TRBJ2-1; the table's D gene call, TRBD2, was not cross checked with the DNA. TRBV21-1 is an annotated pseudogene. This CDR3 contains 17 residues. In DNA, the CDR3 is TGTGCCAGCAGCACCGGACTAGCGGGGGGGGACCCCAATGAGCAGTTCTTC. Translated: CASSTGLAGGDPNEQFF.

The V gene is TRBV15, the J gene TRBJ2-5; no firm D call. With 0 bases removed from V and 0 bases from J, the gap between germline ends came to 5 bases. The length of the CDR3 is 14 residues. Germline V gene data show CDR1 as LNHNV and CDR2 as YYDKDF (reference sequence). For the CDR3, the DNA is TGTGCCACCAGCAGAGATGACTACCAAGAGACCCAGTACTTC. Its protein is CATSRDDYQETQYF.

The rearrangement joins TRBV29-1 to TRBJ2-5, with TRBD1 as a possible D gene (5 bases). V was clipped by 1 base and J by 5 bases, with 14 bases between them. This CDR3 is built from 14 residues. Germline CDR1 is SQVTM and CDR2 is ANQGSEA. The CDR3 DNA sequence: TGCAGCGTTGAAGGGCAGGGATCGATTGAGACCCAGTACTTC. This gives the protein CSVEGQGSIETQYF.

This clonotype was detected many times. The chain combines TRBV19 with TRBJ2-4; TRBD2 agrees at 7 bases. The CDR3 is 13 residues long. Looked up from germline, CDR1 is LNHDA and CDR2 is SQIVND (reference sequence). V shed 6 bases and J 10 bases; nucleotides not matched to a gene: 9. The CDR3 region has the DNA TGTGCCAGTAGCTCTCGGGGGGATCGTATTCAGTACTTC. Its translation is CASSSRGDRIQYF. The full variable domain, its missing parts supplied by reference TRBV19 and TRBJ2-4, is DGGITQSPKYLFRKEGQNVTLSCEQNLNHDAMYWYRQDPGQGLRLIYYSQIVNDFQKGDIAEGYSVSREKKESFPLTVTSAQKNPTAFYLCASSSRGDRIQYFGAGTRLSVL.

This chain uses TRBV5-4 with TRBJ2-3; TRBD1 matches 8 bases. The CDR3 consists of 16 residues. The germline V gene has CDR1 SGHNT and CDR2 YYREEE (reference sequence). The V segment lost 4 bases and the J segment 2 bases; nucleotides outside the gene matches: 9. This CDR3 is CASSKGDRRTTDTQYF. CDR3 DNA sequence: TGTGCCAGCAGCAAGGGGGACAGGCGAACCACAGATACGCAGTATTTT.

CDR3 loop: CASSSLGQGISEQYF. CDR3 DNA sequence: TGTGCCAGCAGCTCCCTAGGACAGGGGATAAGCGAGCAGTACTTC. The chain has TRBV7-9 and TRBJ2-7, with TRBD1 matching over 9 bases. In germline, CDR1 is SEHNR, CDR2 FQNEAQ (reference sequence). Unmatched junction bases numbered 10, after V lost 4 bases and J lost 6 bases. CDR3 length: 15 residues.

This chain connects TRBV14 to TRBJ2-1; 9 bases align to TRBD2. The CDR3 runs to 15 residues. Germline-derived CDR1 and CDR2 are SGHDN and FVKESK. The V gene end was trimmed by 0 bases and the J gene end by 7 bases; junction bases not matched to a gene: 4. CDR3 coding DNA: TGTGCCAGCAGCCAAGATCAGCTAGCGGGGAATGAGCAGTTCTTC. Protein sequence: CASSQDQLAGNEQFF.

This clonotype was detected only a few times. CDR3 in DNA: TGTGCCAGCAGCCAAGACTGGACCGCCCTATACGGCTACACCTTC. Its protein is CASSQDWTALYGYTF. V and J are TRBV3-1 and TRBJ1-2; D gene unclear. Germline CDR1 LGHDT, CDR2 YNNKEL (reference sequence). This CDR3 has 15 residues. Trimming pared 0 bases from V and 8 bases from J, leaving 16 bases between.

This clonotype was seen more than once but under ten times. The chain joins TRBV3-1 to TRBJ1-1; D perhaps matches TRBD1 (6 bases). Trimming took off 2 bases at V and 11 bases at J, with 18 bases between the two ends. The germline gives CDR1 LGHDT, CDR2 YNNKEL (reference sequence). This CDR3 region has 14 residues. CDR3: CASSQQDSQRGAFF. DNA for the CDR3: TGTGCCAGCAGCCAACAGGACAGCCAACGCGGTGCTTTCTTT.

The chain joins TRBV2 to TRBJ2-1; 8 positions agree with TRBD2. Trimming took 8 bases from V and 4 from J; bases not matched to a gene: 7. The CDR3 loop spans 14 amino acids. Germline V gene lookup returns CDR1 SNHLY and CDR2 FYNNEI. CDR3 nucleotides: TGTGCCAGCCGTCCCACTAGCGGTTACAATGAGCAGTTCTTC. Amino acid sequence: CASRPTSGYNEQFF.